The 5 T cell receptor beta chains listed next were all sequenced from one sample in a study of cytomegalovirus exposure and HLA in healthy donors. It was with 60 Vbeta and 13 Jbeta primers that the PCR ran. The assay was immunoSEQ multiplex PCR, and TCRdb's table has in-frame clones only and misses some. The sample data list 40,000 to 60,000 clones. The sequenced sample was PBMCs. The receptors come from a male donor in good health and CMV-seropositive.

This chain uses TRBV5-6 with TRBJ2-3, with D perhaps matching TRBD1 (5 bases). Germline CDR1 SGHDT, CDR2 YYEEEE. Trimming removed 4 bases from V and 2 bases from J, with 14 bases in between. This CDR3 region has 15 residues. The CDR3 is CASSLHGHATDTQYF. DNA for the CDR3: TGTGCCAGCAGCCTGCATGGACACGCCACAGATACGCAGTATTTT.

V and J are TRBV7-7 and TRBJ2-2; the D gene is possibly TRBD1 (7 bases). CDR3 length: 14 residues. Trimming cost V 4 bases and J 4 bases, with 10 bases left between them. Germline V gene sequence: CDR1 SSHAT, CDR2 FNYEAQ (reference sequence). The CDR3 reads CASSSQGGTGELFF. The CDR3 DNA reads as TGTGCCAGCAGCTCGCAGGGGGGCACCGGGGAGCTGTTTTTT.

The rearrangement joins TRBV9 to TRBJ1-1, with D perhaps matching TRBD1 (5 bases). The germline V and J ends were trimmed by 0 bases and 6 bases, with 12 bases remaining between them. This CDR3 contains 14 residues. The germline CDR1 and CDR2 sequences are SGDLS and YYNGEE. The CDR3: CASSVGGALSEAFF. In DNA form, the CDR3 reads TGTGCCAGCAGCGTAGGTGGGGCCCTCTCTGAAGCTTTCTTT.

The genes are TRBV4-1 and TRBJ1-1, with TRBD1 matching 11 bases. Trimming cost V 1 base and J 0 bases; bases outside gene matches: 4. The CDR3 sequence is 17 residues long. Germline V lookup: CDR1 MGHRA, CDR2 YSYEKL. CDR3 region: CASSQAWTGGMNTEAFF. The DNA of the CDR3 is TGCGCCAGCAGCCAAGCTTGGACAGGGGGCATGAACACTGAAGCTTTCTTT.

V and J are TRBV7-2 and TRBJ2-1, with a weak D call TRBD1 (5 bases). CDR1 SGHTA and CDR2 FQGNSA come from the germline V gene. Between the trimmed V and J ends, which lost 1 base and 15 bases, there was a span of 10 bases. This CDR3 comprises 11 residues. CDR3 protein: CASSLVRQPFF. CDR3 bases: TGTGCCAGCAGCTTAGTGAGACAGCCGTTCTTC.